Detailed here is one T cell receptor beta chain. What it binds is not known. This entry comes from a study of cytomegalovirus exposure and HLA in healthy donors. V gave up 8 bases and J gave up 6 bases; unmatched junction bases: 12. Germline V CDR1 and CDR2: SGHNT, YENEEA. The CDR3 runs to 16 residues. The PCR ran on 60 Vbeta and 13 Jbeta primers. This table comes from immunoSEQ multiplex PCR, and its TCRdb copy is limited to in-frame clones, with some not included. The sample holds about 130,000 clones, approximately 85% seen once. Study conclusions and caveats: Some highly shared sequence variants likely arose as a pipeline artifact. Presence/absence analyses rested on an assumption that sequencing depth was roughly uniform across donors. Trimming of TCR beta V- and J-genes showed a link, identified in a later analysis, to a missense DCLRE1C variant.

Sequenced sample: PBMCs. The chain uses TRBV11-3 and TRBJ1-5; TRBD1 agrees at 11 bases. The TCR comes from a male donor in good health and CMV-seropositive. CDR3 DNA: TGTGCCAGCGGACAGGGGGCGAACCTAGAAAGTCAGCCCCAGCATTTT. This encodes CASGQGANLESQPQHF.